A single T cell receptor (beta chain) is shown here with its context. CDR1 is KGHDR, CDR2 SFDVKD, per germline. CDR3 length equals 14 residues. Trimming removed 7 bases from V and 4 bases from J; junction bases left unmatched: 6. Seattle cases were enrolled at active infection and followed longitudinally. This entry belongs to a study of blood T cell repertoires in COVID-19. Study-wide context: Spain, Italy and the United States supplied samples that represented acute and convalescent COVID-19.

In the source study's methods: Counts of nucleated cells, estimated from reference gene primer amplification, were obtained. Sequenced by immunoSEQ multiplex PCR; TCRdb stores in-frame clones only, minus some. V and J calls plus clone size are reproduced from that table; the DNA served to infer D and trimming. The repertoire holds about 170,000 clones, around nine tenths seen once, with 2.5% in the top ten. The sequenced sample was peripheral blood. The chain links TRBV24-1 to TRBJ2-1; TRBD2 aligns across 7 bases. This clonotype originated in a woman over 75 with COVID-19, enrolled during active disease. The DNA of the CDR3 is TGTGCCACCAGCTGGGGCGGGAGTTACAATGAGCAGTTCTTC. This codes for CATSWGGSYNEQFF.